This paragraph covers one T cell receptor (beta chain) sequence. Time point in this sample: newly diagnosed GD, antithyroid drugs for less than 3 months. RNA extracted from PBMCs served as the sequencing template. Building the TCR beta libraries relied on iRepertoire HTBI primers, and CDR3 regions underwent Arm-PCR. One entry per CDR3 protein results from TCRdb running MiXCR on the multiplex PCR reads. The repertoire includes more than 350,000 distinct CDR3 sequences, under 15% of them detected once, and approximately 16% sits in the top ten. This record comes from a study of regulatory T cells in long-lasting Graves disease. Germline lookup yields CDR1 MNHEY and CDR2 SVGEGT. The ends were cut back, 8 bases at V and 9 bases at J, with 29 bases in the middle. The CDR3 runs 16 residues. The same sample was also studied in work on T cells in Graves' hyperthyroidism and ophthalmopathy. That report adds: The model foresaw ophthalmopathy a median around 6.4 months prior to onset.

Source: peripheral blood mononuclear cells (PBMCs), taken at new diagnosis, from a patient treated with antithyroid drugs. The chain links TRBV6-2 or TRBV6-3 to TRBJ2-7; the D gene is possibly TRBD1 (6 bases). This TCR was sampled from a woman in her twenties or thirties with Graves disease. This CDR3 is CASATDSQGATIRQYF. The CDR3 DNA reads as TGTGCCAGCGCAACGGACTCACAGGGCGCCACGATTCGGCAGTACTTC.